This T cell receptor (beta chain) was found in a study of cytomegalovirus exposure and HLA in healthy donors. At the level of the study: The study placed 70% to 85% of its roughly 400 genotyped donors in the Caucasian-associated ancestry cluster.

CDR3 size: 12 residues. The V gene's germline CDR1 is SGHNT and CDR2 YYREEE (reference sequence). The ends were cut back, 7 bases at V and 0 bases at J, with 7 bases in the middle. Notes on the study in general: Confirmation in vitro established that a few CMV-associated chains were specific for CMV antigens. About 87% or about 30% of the time was how often most TCR beta V segments were productive, according to an earlier analysis.

In the PCR, 60 Vbeta and 13 Jbeta primers were used. The table came from immunoSEQ multiplex PCR; TCRdb's copy has only in-frame clones and leaves some out. The sample consists of approximately 190,000 clones, about 80% of them appearing once. This clone has a single count. The target antigen is unknown. The specimen sequenced was PBMCs. This TCR came from a young woman in good health and CMV-seropositive. The chain combines TRBV5-4 with TRBJ1-1; no clear D. CDR3 protein: CASVALNTEAFF. The CDR3 nucleotides are TGTGCCAGCGTAGCCTTGAACACTGAAGCTTTCTTT.